These 26 T cell receptor beta chains share one sample of origin, sequenced in a study of HIV-infected patients and healthy controls. Reverse transcription used roughly 480 ng RNA and constant-region primers for alpha and beta. Alpha and beta chain libraries were made separately by chain-specific third strand synthesis with multiplexing indices. TCRdb fed the 5' RACE reads into MiXCR, producing one record per CDR3 protein. The repertoire holds roughly 8,100 distinct CDR3 sequences, less than 9% seen once, with less than 10% in the top ten. No cell fractionation was done, so the repertoire covers all unsorted peripheral blood T cells. Source: blood, taken before antiretroviral therapy. The source is an adult with HIV infection.

This chain uses TRBV29-1 with TRBJ2-1; D is undetermined. Germline V gene data show CDR1 as SQVTM and CDR2 as ANQGSEA. The CDR3 runs to 16 residues. V dropped 4 bases and J dropped 5 bases, with 21 bases sitting between them. CDR3 sequence (DNA): TGCAGCGTTGTGGCAGTCCTTGCCTTTAAGGACAATGAGCAGTTCTTC. It specifies CSVVAVLAFKDNEQFF.

Ten or more counts support this clonotype. The chain recombines TRBV13 with TRBJ2-1; D gene ambiguous. The germline CDR1 and CDR2 sequences are PRHDT and FYEKMQ (reference sequence). CDR3 size: 14 residues. Between the trimmed V and J ends, which lost 8 bases and 7 bases, there was a span of 18 bases. CDR3 DNA: TGTGCCAGCGTCGGCACTCTCCTAGGGAATGAGCAGTTCTTC. Protein sequence: CASVGTLLGNEQFF.

This clonotype was detected many times. Here the CDR3 DNA reads TGTGCCAGCAGTTTGCCGGGTGGACAGTCCACGTCTCCACAAACCTACGAGCAGTACTTC. Protein sequence: CASSLPGGQSTSPQTYEQYF. The gene calls are TRBV12-3 or TRBV12-4 and TRBJ2-7, with D possibly TRBD1 on 6 matching bases. V lost 3 bases and J 2 bases, leaving 29 bases between the germline ends. The CDR3 has 20 residues.

Ten or more counts support this clonotype. The chain joins TRBV11-2 to TRBJ1-2; D perhaps matches TRBD1 (5 bases). With 5 bases removed from V and 4 bases from J, the gap between germline ends came to 14 bases. The CDR3 has 14 amino acids. CDR1 SGHAT and CDR2 FQNNGV come from the germline V gene. DNA of the CDR3: TGTGCCAGCAGCCCTAACCAGGGCGGCTATGGCTACACCTTC. It encodes CASSPNQGGYGYTF.

This clonotype was found many times. The junction departs from the called germline gene at one end, perhaps through a read error. The J gene is TRBJ2-7, the V gene TRBV5-1, with 8 positions matching TRBD1. The germline CDR1 and CDR2 sequences are SGHRS and YFSETQ. This CDR3 spans 14 amino acids. CDR3 sequence (DNA): TGCGCCAGCACCTTGACAGGGGCAACCTACGAGCAGTACTTC. It encodes CASTLTGATYEQYF.

This clonotype was picked up many times. The chain is built from TRBV20-1 and TRBJ1-2; D not certain. The CDR3 totals 11 residues. Trimming pared 2 bases from V and 10 bases from J, leaving 11 bases between. Germline CDR1 is DFQATT and CDR2 is SNEGSKA (reference sequence). CDR3 nucleotides: TGCAGTGCTAGAAGCCCTGCGGACTACACCTTC. It encodes CSARSPADYTF.

This clonotype was counted ten times or more. The rearrangement uses TRBV5-1 and TRBJ2-7; 8 nucleotides align to TRBD1. Germline assignment: CDR1 SGHRS and CDR2 YFSETQ. This CDR3 comprises 16 residues. V trimming: 4 bases; J trimming: 0 bases; junction bases outside the gene matches: 9. The CDR3 DNA is TGCGCCAGCAGCCACGGGACAGGTCTTAGCTCCTACGAGCAGTACTTC. Translating gives CASSHGTGLSSYEQYF.

This clonotype is medium-sized in the sample. One junction end disagrees with the germline gene, perhaps due to a read error. V is TRBV15 and J is TRBJ1-1; no firm D call. The germline V gene encodes CDR1 LNHNV and CDR2 YYDKDF (reference sequence). The CDR3 has 13 residues. The CDR3 DNA reads as TGTGCCACCAGCAGAAGACCCTCGACGGAACGAGGCTTT. Translation: CATSRRPSTERGF.

The J gene is TRBJ1-1, the V gene TRBV12-3 or TRBV12-4; unclear D gene. The CDR3 contains 13 residues. V was trimmed by 1 base and J by 4 bases, leaving 7 bases between them. The CDR3 DNA reads as TGTGCCAGCAGTTTAGGTCCGAGCACTGAAGCTTTCTTT. Its protein is CASSLGPSTEAFF.

This clonotype is categorized as medium-sized. The chain employs TRBV10-3 and TRBJ2-3; D possibly corresponds to TRBD2 (5 bases). Trimming took off 2 bases at V and 7 bases at J, with 10 bases between the two ends. The CDR3 covers 13 residues. The germline gives CDR1 ENHRY, CDR2 SYGVKD. The CDR3 DNA reads TGTGCCATCAGTGAGCCTACTAGAAATACGCAGTATTTT. Translation: CAISEPTRNTQYF.

By its share, this clonotype is medium-sized. The V call is TRBV6-2 or TRBV6-3, the J call TRBJ1-5, with TRBD1 as a possible D gene (6 bases). CDR1 and CDR2 from the germline V gene are MNHEY and SVGEGT. V was cut by 3 bases and J by 10 bases, with 19 bases left in between. The CDR3 has 15 residues. This CDR3 is CASSYITGLAGPQHF. The CDR3 DNA sequence: TGTGCCAGCAGTTATATTACAGGGCTAGCCGGTCCCCAGCATTTT.

This clonotype has ten or more counts. The rearrangement uses TRBV3-1 and TRBJ1-1, with D perhaps matching TRBD1 (5 bases). Germline assignment: CDR1 LGHDT and CDR2 YNNKEL (reference sequence). V lost 4 bases and J lost 1, with 13 bases in between. The CDR3 contains 15 residues. CDR3 loop: CASSPLSGKNTEAFF. As DNA, the CDR3 is TGTGCCAGCAGCCCCCTCTCAGGGAAGAACACTGAAGCTTTCTTT.

The table lists this clonotype with a few counts. The rearrangement links TRBV28 to TRBJ1-2; TRBD1 matches 9 bases. Germline V gives CDR1 MDHEN, CDR2 SYDVKM. V shed 4 bases and J 13 bases; nucleotides not matched to a gene: 16. The CDR3 length is 15 residues. Here the CDR3 reads CASSSGGQGYPHPTF. For the CDR3, the DNA is TGTGCCAGCAGTTCCGGGGGACAGGGTTATCCCCATCCCACCTTC.

In this sample, this clonotype turned up many times. The V and J genes are TRBV4-2 and TRBJ2-2; D remains ambiguous. Trimming cost V 4 bases and J 5 bases, with 8 bases left between them. This CDR3 has 13 residues. Germline CDR1 is LGHNA and CDR2 is YNFKEQ. This CDR3 reads CASSLKLTGELFF. DNA for the CDR3: TGTGCCAGCAGCCTAAAGTTAACCGGGGAGCTGTTTTTT.

This clonotype has ten or more counts. This chain links TRBV7-8 with TRBJ2-7; possible D gene TRBD2, 6 bases. With 3 bases removed from V and 0 bases from J, the gap between germline ends came to 18 bases. The V gene's germline CDR1 is SGHVS and CDR2 FQNEAQ. The CDR3 has 17 residues. DNA of the CDR3: TGTGCCAGCAGCTTCAATACCGGGACTTTCAGCTCCTACGAGCAGTACTTC. It encodes CASSFNTGTFSSYEQYF.

Relative to its sample, this clonotype is medium-sized. The chain uses TRBV28 and TRBJ1-1; no clear D. This CDR3 has 11 amino acids. V lost 3 bases, J lost 11 bases, and 10 bases lay in between. The germline V gene has CDR1 MDHEN and CDR2 SYDVKM. In nucleotides, the CDR3 is TGTGCCAGCAGTTTTGAGATGAGGGCTTTCTTT. This translates into CASSFEMRAFF.

In its sample, this clonotype was seen many times. The genes are TRBV6-5 and TRBJ1-5, with D uncertain. V was cut by 0 bases and J by 4 bases, with 4 bases left in between. CDR1 MNHEY and CDR2 SVGAGI come from the germline V gene. The CDR3 totals 13 residues. In DNA, the CDR3 is TGTGCCAGCAGTTACTCATTTAATCAGCCCCAGCATTTT. Translation gives CASSYSFNQPQHF.

This clonotype ranks as medium-sized (0.01 to 0.1%). The chain joins TRBV3-1 to TRBJ2-7, with D possibly being TRBD1 (5 bases). The CDR3 runs to 16 residues. The ends were cut back, 3 bases at V and 1 base at J, with 16 bases in the middle. Germline-derived CDR1 and CDR2 are LGHDT and YNNKEL (reference sequence). The CDR3 DNA sequence: TGTGCCAGCAGCCAGATCTACAACTCAGGGTCCTACGAGCAGTACTTC. Translated, it gives CASSQIYNSGSYEQYF.

In its sample, this clonotype ranks as medium-sized. The chain has TRBV4-1 and TRBJ1-1; no clear D. Trimming cost V 0 bases and J 4 bases, with 15 bases left between them. CDR3 length equals 16 residues. In germline, CDR1 is MGHRA, CDR2 YSYEKL. The CDR3 sequence is CASSQEGKPGGTEAFF. CDR3 nucleotides: TGCGCCAGCAGCCAAGAAGGGAAACCGGGAGGCACTGAAGCTTTCTTT.

This clonotype is labeled as medium-sized (0.01 to 0.1%). The DNA of the CDR3 is TGTGCCAGCAGCGGGACAGGGGGAAATCAGCCCCAGCATTTT. Encoded protein: CASSGTGGNQPQHF. J is TRBJ1-5 and V is TRBV2; 11 bases are shared with TRBD1. V lost 6 bases, J lost 4 bases, and 2 bases stayed unmatched. The germline V gene has CDR1 SNHLY and CDR2 FYNNEI. The CDR3 sequence is 14 residues long.

In its sample, this clonotype was seen many times. V gene TRBV5-6 combines with J gene TRBJ1-5; D remains ambiguous. This CDR3 contains 14 residues. V was trimmed by 5 bases and J by 2 bases, leaving 11 bases between them. Germline V gene sequence: CDR1 SGHDT, CDR2 YYEEEE. The CDR3 DNA reads TGTGCCAGCAGTTCGACAAAACGCAATCAGCCCCAGCATTTT. Amino acids: CASSSTKRNQPQHF.

This clonotype came up a few times. V and J are TRBV30 and TRBJ2-1; 8 nucleotides agree with TRBD2. CDR3 length: 15 amino acids. From germline, CDR1 is GTSNPN and CDR2 SVGIG (reference sequence). The V and J ends lost 0 bases and 6 bases, in that order; junction bases with no gene match: 7. CDR3 in amino acids: CAWSVLAGYRNEQFF. The CDR3 DNA reads TGTGCCTGGAGTGTATTAGCGGGATATCGCAATGAGCAGTTCTTC.

This clonotype is medium-sized by share. This rearrangement joins TRBV18 to TRBJ2-3; D possibly corresponds to TRBD2 (5 bases). Trimming stripped 5 bases from V and 3 bases from J, with 18 bases between. The CDR3 totals 16 residues. Germline values: CDR1 KGHSH, CDR2 LQKENI. CDR3 coding DNA: TGTGCCAGCTCAAAACCCGCTGGGAGAGAGACAGATACGCAGTATTTT. Translated, it gives CASSKPAGRETDTQYF.

By its share, this clonotype is medium-sized (0.01 to 0.1%). The V gene is TRBV12-3 or TRBV12-4, the J gene TRBJ2-1, with D maybe TRBD2 (7 bases). The CDR3 has 18 amino acids. The germline V and J ends were trimmed by 3 bases and 4 bases, with 22 bases remaining between them. In DNA form, the CDR3 reads TGTGCCAGCAGTTTCGGACTAGTCCCTGGGGGCACTTACAATGAGCAGTTCTTC. Its protein product is CASSFGLVPGGTYNEQFF.

In this sample, this clonotype turned up a few times. J is TRBJ2-1 and V is TRBV25-1; 7 bases agree with TRBD1. This CDR3 contains 15 residues. Germline loops: CDR1 MGHDK, CDR2 SYGVNS. Trimming at V came to 6 bases and at J to 4 bases, leaving 9 bases not matched to a gene. The CDR3 here is CASRPTGRLYNEQFF. CDR3 DNA sequence: TGTGCCAGCAGACCGACAGGGAGACTATACAATGAGCAGTTCTTC.

By share, this clonotype ranks as medium-sized. The chain combines TRBV20-1 with TRBJ2-3, with TRBD1 matching 8 bases. The trim removed 0 bases at V and 4 bases at J, leaving 6 bases unmatched. The CDR3 totals 15 residues. Looked up from germline, CDR1 is DFQATT and CDR2 is SNEGSKA (reference sequence). The CDR3 spells CSARDLGTGSDTQYF. The CDR3 coding sequence is TGCAGTGCTAGAGATCTGGGGACAGGCTCAGATACGCAGTATTTT.